Shown below are 5 T cell receptor beta chains from a single sample sequenced in a study of T-cell reconstitution after alpha-beta-depleted transplantation in children. Unique molecular identifiers were incorporated into the prepared TCRbeta library. TCRdb re-analysed the PCR reads in MiXCR, keeping a single row per CDR3 protein. Of about 610,000 distinct CDR3 sequences listed, about 11% are singletons. The sequences come from PBMCs from the stem cell graft donor, collected from the stem cell graft. Receptors were obtained from a human donor who donated a stem cell graft to a child with acute myeloid leukemia.

This clonotype occurred many times. This sequence joins TRBV28 and TRBJ2-1, with D tentatively TRBD1 (6 bases). CDR1 MDHEN and CDR2 SYDVKM come from the germline V gene. The CDR3 is 14 residues long. V lost 6 bases and J lost 3, with 12 bases in between. The CDR3 here is CASRDSSFYNEQFF. The CDR3 DNA reads as TGTGCCAGCAGGGACAGTTCTTTCTACAATGAGCAGTTCTTC.

V gene TRBV5-1 combines with J gene TRBJ2-7; D is uncertain. V was clipped by 4 bases and J by 3 bases, with 20 bases between them. Germline V gene data show CDR1 as SGHRS and CDR2 as YFSETQ. The CDR3 totals 16 residues. Here the CDR3 DNA reads TGCGCCAGCAGCCCGGGTGACAACCTTCCCAGCTACGAGCAGTACTTC. Amino acid sequence: CASSPGDNLPSYEQYF.

With respect to this clonotype: No conserved phenylalanine or tryptophan is present at the end of the CDR3, so a read error is the likely explanation. The chain joins TRBV20-1 to TRBJ2-3; 11 nucleotides align to TRBD2. The V gene's germline CDR1 is DFQATT and CDR2 SNEGSKA (reference sequence). V dropped 6 bases and J dropped 4; count of bases not matched to a gene: 12. CDR3 length: 16 residues. CDR3 sequence: CSAGGLAGGPPDTQYL. DNA for the CDR3: TGCAGTGCGGGGGGATTAGCGGGAGGGCCCCCAGATACGCAGTATCTT.

There are many counts of this clonotype. The rearrangement links TRBV29-1 to TRBJ1-1, with TRBD1 identical over 7 bases. Germline V gives CDR1 SQVTM, CDR2 ANQGSEA. V lost 7 bases and J lost 11; bases outside the gene matches: 13. The CDR3 spans 12 residues. CDR3: CSAGQDRWQAFF. The CDR3 bases are TGCAGCGCCGGACAGGACCGTTGGCAGGCTTTCTTT.

The sample holds a few counts of this clonotype. The chain is built from TRBV9 and TRBJ1-3; no clear D. The CDR3 sequence is 17 residues long. The germline V and J ends were trimmed by 3 bases and 5 bases, with 21 bases remaining between them. The V gene's germline CDR1 is SGDLS and CDR2 YYNGEE. The CDR3 DNA reads as TGTGCCAGCAGCGACTCAATTCAGTTAACTTTCCGAAACACCATATATTTT. As protein: CASSDSIQLTFRNTIYF.